Described below is a single T cell receptor beta chain sequence and its context. Its matching antigen is unknown. Running of the v3.0 immunoSEQ assay took place at survey level. Repertoires were generated with immunoSEQ multiplex PCR, while TCRdb's copy carries only in-frame clones and drops some. Of 20,000 or so clones in the sample, around nine tenths were seen once. This specimen comes from a study of long-term antiretroviral therapy in people with HIV. About the research overall: First collections came about a decade before the 2015 immediate-ART recommendation.

Germline V CDR1 and CDR2: SEHNR, FQNEAQ (reference sequence). Trimming left V 5 bases short and J 5 bases short, with 16 bases between. The CDR3 is 15 amino acids. Study findings and constraints: Clones with expansion before ART led the repertoire at all time points. Whereas controls had wider CDR3 length ranges, HIV repertoires had narrower ones.

The sequence was obtained from a man younger than 35 with HIV. The chain joins TRBV7-9 to TRBJ2-1; D gene uncertain. The sequenced sample was unsorted PBMCs, obtained 0.2 years before starting antiretroviral therapy. The CDR3 is CASSLQESQNNEQFF. The DNA for the CDR3 is TGTGCCAGCAGCCTGCAAGAGAGCCAGAACAATGAGCAGTTCTTC.